Detailed here is one T cell receptor beta chain. Which antigen it targets is not known. Nothing much larger sits one base from this clone, and base qualities are not available. Samples from volunteer blood donors who had recovered from COVID-19 were contributed by a second Seattle source. The collaborating institutions used their own protocols to collect whole blood in K2EDTA tubes. Collaborator samples were shipped for TCRbeta analysis as frozen whole blood, isolated PBMCs, or DNA extracted from either sample type. TCRbeta CDR3 regions were amplified from genomic DNA by means of the immunoSEQ Assay, a bias-controlled multiplex PCR. The authors' pipeline ran thus. Within the assay, amplification of reference gene primers was used to estimate how many nucleated cells each sample contained. To quantify the absolute abundance of each unique TCRbeta CDR3 rearrangement, sequence reads were collapsed and filtered. For each sample, productive Simpson clonality was calculated by taking the square root of Simpson's diversity index across productive rearrangements. Here the immuneACCESS table is served through TCRdb, limited to in-frame sequences with V and J called. Missing clones are a known gap in these copies; in checked studies unresolved V genes cover under half, and the rest lacks a known reason. The V and J calls and the clone size are those of that table, but D and trimming were determined from the DNA. In all, the sample holds 200,000 or so clones, and about 85% of those were seen once. Roughly 4.6% of the sample is held by the ten biggest clonotypes.

The record originates from a study of blood T cell repertoires in COVID-19 (dated by TCRdb to about 2020). Looking at the study overall: Samples covering the acute and convalescent phases of COVID-19 were provided by collaborators in the United States, Italy and Spain. The prospective study material was composed of cDNA or gDNA derived from T cells, B-cell-depleted T cells, or PBMCs. The dataset comprised deeply sampled blood TCRbeta repertoires from subjects exposed to, actively infected with, or recovered from COVID-19. The repertoires were released in a freely available public database meant as a resource for research on the immune response to SARS-CoV-2. The samples were drawn from the first 160 participants of the ongoing ImmuneRACE study and from more than 1,000 subjects provided by 6 global collaborators. Nearly every sample came with metadata listing a de-identified subject ID, COVID-19 status, age in years and sex. Where available, HLA class I and class II types were obtained from metadata supplied by the sample provider rather than from assay-based typing. Findings and caveats that apply to the study as a whole: The amount of clinical and demographic metadata varied by source and participant and was provided uncurated.

Looking up the germline V gene yields CDR1 SGHTA and CDR2 FQGNSA. The CDR3 spans 12 residues, from the cysteine through the phenylalanine. The retained sequence is limited to the CDR3, 36 bases, with the frame set at the first base. Trimming takes 1 base off V and 11 bases off J; junction bases not matched to a gene: 4. The receptor chain draws on TRBV7-2 and TRBJ1-1; TRBD1 aligns with 7 central bases. This receptor was obtained from a woman between 55 and 75 years old who had recovered from COVID-19. Source material: peripheral blood. The CDR3 protein is CASSLDRGRAFF. The DNA sequence is given as TGTGCCAGCAGCTTAGACAGGGGTAGGGCTTTCTTT.